The text below deals with one TCR beta chain. Its target is not known. The data stem from a study of circulating and synovial CD4+ cells in juvenile arthritis. Study results and caveats: Overlap with synovium rose as more T cells were sequenced. Traditional Vbeta family usage analysis missed the pathogenic-like versus bulk difference. These repertoires were less diverse than bulk blood CD4 repertoires.

The CDR3 spans 18 residues. V lost 0 bases to trimming and J lost 2 bases, with 19 bases between them. The germline CDR1 and CDR2 sequences are SGHNT and YENEEA. The table came from immunoSEQ multiplex PCR; TCRdb's copy has only in-frame clones and leaves some out. The sample has around 13,000 clones; over 80% are singletons. The chain uses TRBV11-3 and TRBJ1-2, with D possibly being TRBD1 (5 bases). The receptor was isolated from a human patient with juvenile idiopathic arthritis. Some clones in this sample may be carry-over from other donors' samples. Sequences were obtained from CD4+ T cells from synovial fluid. CDR3 DNA sequence: TGTGCCAGCAGCTTAGATTATGTGGGGCCTGCACGAAACTATGGCTACACCTTC. Amino acid sequence: CASSLDYVGPARNYGYTF.